This entry features one T cell receptor (beta chain) sequence. Many counts were recorded for this clonotype. Its antigen specificity is not known. The record has no base qualities; no much larger clone is one base away. Library construction relied on PCR. The reads were generated on an Illumina HiSeq 2500. To reduce PCR and sequencing biases, unique molecular identifiers were incorporated into the TCR beta cDNA libraries. Every 1 to 10 million input T cells yielded approximately 500,000 cDNA molecules, meaning each molecule approximated one T cell. Patient libraries were prepared and sequenced with the same protocol used for the earlier healthy control dataset. Within a given batch, samples were prepared together, multiplexed and sequenced on the same HiSeq lane. On the authors' methods: MIGEC was used to process the raw barcoded reads, and molecular identifier groups with only a single read were discarded before consensus assembly and CDR3 extraction. VDJtools was used for post-analysis of the clonotype tables, and diversity was normalized by down-sampling every dataset to the size of the smallest sample. In repertoire overlap clustering, CDR3 amino acid sequences, but not nucleotide sequences, were matched to correct batch-related cross-sample contamination. TCRdb handled the public reads itself, with Q25 trimming in fastp and clone calling in MiXCR, and kept productive beta chains. Each CDR3 protein gets just one entry, which takes the most common genes and DNA from the rows behind it. Clone size and V and J calls follow TCRdb, not the original study. In this sample the table shows about 760,000 distinct CDR3 sequences, roughly 27% of which occur a single time. 0.56% of the sample belongs to the ten largest clones.

This sample is part of a study of post-analysis software for immune sequencing data (dated by TCRdb to 2015 to 2017). In terms of the full investigation: Disease courses on record covered relapsing-remitting, secondary progressive and progressive-relapsing multiple sclerosis, though some patients had no subtype annotation. The multiple sclerosis patient repertoires were compared with 10 to 12 previously published healthy control repertoires from donors aged about 6 to 25 years. A subset of samples was prepared in parallel using single-end sample barcoding, then pooled and co-amplified after Illumina adapter ligation.

On the study overall, not on this receptor specifically: Strong co-clustering of samples prepared in the same batch was shown by direct clustering with F measure, prompting a batch-effect correction. Compared with controls, multiple sclerosis patients had significantly lower normalized Chao1 diversity, a finding suggesting substantial peripheral T-cell clonal expansion. The multiple sclerosis patient group was slightly younger than the control group.

To demonstrate the VDJtools post-analysis software, the study profiled TCR beta repertoires from the peripheral blood of some 13 young patients with multiple sclerosis. The multiple sclerosis patients were children and adolescents ranging in age from roughly 6 to 16 years. The receptor was derived from a girl aged 10 to 17 with multiple sclerosis. The sequencing sample was made of blood.

DNA sequence: TGCGCCAGCAGCCAAGAGGGGGGCTCTGGGGCCAACGTCCTGACTTTC. This yields the protein CASSQEGGSGANVLTF. Recombination connected TRBV4-3 to TRBJ2-6, with TRBD2 perhaps the D gene, on 6 matching bases. The germline V gene gives CDR1 as LGHNA and CDR2 as YSLEER. At the junction V is shortened by 0 bases and J by 0 bases, with 6 bases in between. Inclusive of the bounding cysteine and phenylalanine, the CDR3 is 16 residues long. Only CDR3 DNA remains: 48 bases, in frame from the first base.